This TCR beta chain was profiled in a study of T cells in localized non-small cell lung cancer. Study-wide results and caveats: Sequencing covered just one tumor region, so heterogeneity cannot be ruled out.

The assay was immunoSEQ multiplex PCR, and TCRdb's table has in-frame clones only and misses some. The table includes fewer than 100,000 clones, roughly 87% detected once. CDR1 is MNHNY and CDR2 is SVGAGI in the germline V gene (reference sequence). The V and J ends lost 5 bases and 8 bases, in that order; junction bases with no gene match: 14. The CDR3 covers 16 residues. Of note for this clone: What it binds is unknown.

This TCR was sampled from a man between 40 and 75 years old with stage I squamous cell lung carcinoma. The chain joins TRBV6-6 to TRBJ1-2, with 10 positions matching TRBD1. The sample was peripheral blood, taken before any cancer treatment. The CDR3 coding sequence is TGTGCCAGCAGTAGACAGGGGGCTCCTCGCTTTGGGGGCTACACCTTC. Translation gives CASSRQGAPRFGGYTF.